These T cell receptor beta chains were read from a single sample in a study of T cells in Graves' hyperthyroidism and ophthalmopathy. TCRdb reprocessed the multiplex PCR reads with MiXCR, giving one entry per CDR3 protein. Of 300,000 to 500,000 distinct CDR3 sequences listed, about an eighth are singletons. Material: blood. These receptors were obtained from a man aged 50 or older with Graves' ophthalmopathy. The CDR3 runs from the conserved cysteine through the conserved F or W. Fields, in order: V gene, J gene, D gene, clone size, CDR3 protein, CDR3 DNA. The D gene is left open where the match is weak. Clone size is given for some rows only: seen once, a few or many times, or a class if the clone is expanded.

V gene: TRBV3-1; J gene: TRBJ1-1; D gene: -; clone size: many; CDR3 protein: CASSPLQGRDTEAFF; CDR3 DNA: TGTGCCAGCAGCCCACTACAGGGCAGGGACACTGAAGCTTTCTTT
V gene: TRBV20-1; J gene: TRBJ1-1; D gene: TRBD1; clone size: many; CDR3 protein: CSAKQGATNTEAFF; CDR3 DNA: TGCAGTGCAAAACAGGGGGCGACGAACACTGAAGCTTTCTTT
V gene: TRBV5-1; J gene: TRBJ2-1; D gene: -; clone size: few; CDR3 protein: CASSISGVGNEQFF; CDR3 DNA: TGCGCCAGCAGCATCTCAGGGGTAGGCAATGAGCAGTTCTTC
V gene: TRBV2; J gene: TRBJ2-6; D gene: TRBD2; clone size: -; CDR3 protein: CASGTSGTSF; CDR3 DNA: TGTGCCAGCGGGACTAGCGGGACCTCTTTC
V gene: TRBV12-3/TRBV12-4; J gene: TRBJ2-1; D gene: -; clone size: many; CDR3 protein: CASTLGSSSYNEQFF; CDR3 DNA: TGTGCCAGCACCCTAGGGAGCAGCTCCTACAATGAGCAGTTCTTC
V gene: TRBV11-2; J gene: TRBJ1-6; D gene: -; clone size: many; CDR3 protein: CASTIWVGSRNSPLHF; CDR3 DNA: TGTGCCAGCACCATCTGGGTGGGGTCGAGAAATTCACCCCTCCACTTT
V gene: TRBV20-1; J gene: TRBJ2-5; D gene: -; clone size: many; CDR3 protein: CSARNLETQYF; CDR3 DNA: TGCAGTGCGCGGAACTTGGAGACCCAGTACTTC
V gene: TRBV30; J gene: TRBJ2-1; D gene: TRBD2; clone size: many; CDR3 protein: CAGHPGTSHNEQFF; CDR3 DNA: TGTGCCGGACATCCCGGGACTAGTCACAATGAGCAGTTCTTC
V gene: TRBV7-9; J gene: TRBJ2-7; D gene: TRBD2; clone size: -; CDR3 protein: CVSSEAGAHYEQYF; CDR3 DNA: TGTGTCAGCAGCGAAGCGGGAGCGCACTACGAGCAGTACTTC
V gene: TRBV5-4; J gene: TRBJ1-2; D gene: -; clone size: few; CDR3 protein: CASSGRRVYGYTF; CDR3 DNA: TGTGCCAGCAGCGGAAGACGGGTCTATGGCTACACCTTC
V gene: TRBV3-1; J gene: TRBJ2-1; D gene: -; clone size: many; CDR3 protein: CASSRVYNEQFF; CDR3 DNA: TGTGCCAGCAGCCGTGTATACAATGAGCAGTTCTTC
V gene: TRBV5-1; J gene: TRBJ1-2; D gene: TRBD1; clone size: many; CDR3 protein: CASSTDRTYGYTF; CDR3 DNA: TGCGCCAGCAGCACGGACAGGACATATGGCTACACCTTC
V gene: TRBV29-1; J gene: TRBJ2-7; D gene: -; clone size: many; CDR3 protein: CSVGKAAYEQYF; CDR3 DNA: TGCAGCGTTGGGAAAGCGGCCTACGAGCAGTACTTC
V gene: TRBV12-3/TRBV12-4; J gene: TRBJ1-5; D gene: -; clone size: many; CDR3 protein: CASSFGGEGRINQPQHF; CDR3 DNA: TGTGCCAGCAGTTTTGGTGGAGAGGGGCGGATAAATCAGCCCCAGCATTTT
V gene: TRBV29-1; J gene: TRBJ1-1; D gene: TRBD1; clone size: -; CDR3 protein: CSVGQGGSEAFF; CDR3 DNA: TGCAGCGTTGGCCAAGGGGGCTCTGAAGCTTTCTTT
V gene: TRBV29-1; J gene: TRBJ1-1; D gene: -; clone size: few; CDR3 protein: CSAPPDTEAFF; CDR3 DNA: TGCAGCGCCCCCCCGGACACTGAAGCTTTCTTT
V gene: TRBV4-2; J gene: TRBJ2-7; D gene: TRBD2; clone size: few; CDR3 protein: CASSRAGLADSYEQYF; CDR3 DNA: TGTGCCAGCAGCCGAGCCGGACTAGCGGACTCCTACGAGCAGTACTTC
V gene: TRBV7-8; J gene: TRBJ2-3; D gene: -; clone size: many; CDR3 protein: CASSLVSQTDTQYF; CDR3 DNA: TGTGCCAGCAGCTTAGTTTCTCAAACAGATACGCAGTATTTT
V gene: TRBV2; J gene: TRBJ2-3; D gene: TRBD2; clone size: -; CDR3 protein: CASREGLAGATDTQYF; CDR3 DNA: TGTGCCAGCAGGGAGGGACTAGCGGGAGCCACAGATACGCAGTATTTT
V gene: TRBV29-1; J gene: TRBJ2-5; D gene: -; clone size: many; CDR3 protein: CSVAGLTGWETQYF; CDR3 DNA: TGCAGCGTCGCCGGACTGACAGGCTGGGAGACCCAGTACTTC
V gene: TRBV6-2/TRBV6-3; J gene: TRBJ2-7; D gene: TRBD1; clone size: -; CDR3 protein: CASSYWTGLGITSYEQYF; CDR3 DNA: TGTGCCAGCAGTTACTGGACAGGTCTAGGAATCACCTCCTACGAGCAGTACTTC
V gene: TRBV2; J gene: TRBJ2-3; D gene: TRBD2; clone size: many; CDR3 protein: CARAGASGRAGDTQYF; CDR3 DNA: TGTGCCAGAGCAGGGGCTAGCGGGAGGGCCGGGGATACGCAGTATTTT
V gene: TRBV7-9; J gene: TRBJ1-1; D gene: -; clone size: -; CDR3 protein: CASSLQMNNEAFF; CDR3 DNA: TGTGCCAGCAGCCTCCAGATGAACAATGAAGCTTTCTTT
V gene: TRBV10-3; J gene: TRBJ1-5; D gene: -; clone size: many; CDR3 protein: CAISESSDSNQPQHF; CDR3 DNA: TGTGCCATCAGTGAGTCGTCAGATAGCAATCAGCCCCAGCATTTT
V gene: TRBV30; J gene: TRBJ1-4; D gene: TRBD1; clone size: many; CDR3 protein: CAWSVHPWTGNEKLFF; CDR3 DNA: TGTGCCTGGAGTGTACATCCCTGGACAGGCAATGAAAAACTGTTTTTT
V gene: TRBV6-1; J gene: TRBJ2-7; D gene: TRBD2; clone size: many; CDR3 protein: CASSQTGLAGGLYEQYF; CDR3 DNA: TGTGCCAGCAGTCAAACCGGACTAGCGGGAGGCCTCTACGAGCAGTACTTC
V gene: TRBV2; J gene: TRBJ2-2; D gene: TRBD2; clone size: few; CDR3 protein: CASSEREAVTGELFF; CDR3 DNA: TGTGCCAGCAGTGAGCGGGAGGCAGTCACCGGGGAGCTGTTTTTT
V gene: TRBV3-1; J gene: TRBJ2-2; D gene: TRBD2; clone size: -; CDR3 protein: CASSRGLAETGELFF; CDR3 DNA: TGTGCCAGCAGCCGGGGACTAGCGGAAACCGGGGAGCTGTTTTTT
V gene: TRBV4-2; J gene: TRBJ2-2; D gene: -; clone size: few; CDR3 protein: CASSHGNTGELFF; CDR3 DNA: TGTGCCAGCAGCCATGGGAACACCGGGGAGCTGTTTTTT
V gene: TRBV12-3/TRBV12-4; J gene: TRBJ1-2; D gene: -; clone size: few; CDR3 protein: CASSLGGGKPYGYTF; CDR3 DNA: TGTGCCAGCAGTTTAGGTGGGGGAAAACCCTATGGCTACACCTTC
V gene: TRBV12-5; J gene: TRBJ1-2; D gene: -; clone size: few; CDR3 protein: CASGLVPEIYGYTF; CDR3 DNA: TGTGCTAGTGGTTTGGTACCAGAGATCTATGGCTACACCTTC
V gene: TRBV6-1; J gene: TRBJ2-7; D gene: TRBD1; clone size: many; CDR3 protein: CASRLPREGQGYSYEQYF; CDR3 DNA: TGTGCCAGCAGGCTGCCGAGGGAGGGACAGGGTTACTCCTACGAGCAGTACTTC